The 6 T cell receptor beta chains listed next were all sequenced from one sample in a study of Tregs in tolerant kidney transplant recipients. Clones were sequenced by immunoSEQ multiplex PCR, and TCRdb holds only the in-frame ones, with some missing. The specimen's table records 50,000 to 65,000 clones. The specimen comprised CD4+ T cells from blood, sampled before the transplant. Receptors were obtained from a human donor who received a combined kidney and bone marrow transplant.

For this clone: With the read ending 3 residues before the CDR3 end, the germline J gene is used to fill in that end. The chain combines TRBV2 with TRBJ2-6; weak D call: TRBD1 (6 bases). Looked up from germline, CDR1 is SNHLY and CDR2 is FYNNEI. The CDR3 runs to 16 residues. V was pared by 4 bases and J by 2 bases, with 12 bases between. Partial CDR3 DNA: TGTGCCAGCAGTGCCAGGGGATCGGCTGGGGCCAACGTC. This encodes CASSARGSAGANV. The complete CDR3 reads CASSARGSAGANVLTF.

On this clone itself: The CDR3 extends 3 residues past the end of the read, so its final part is completed from the germline J gene. The genes are TRBV2 and TRBJ1-2; possibly TRBD1 for D (6 bases). V was clipped by 6 bases and J by 6 bases, with 8 bases between them. Germline values: CDR1 SNHLY, CDR2 FYNNEI. The CDR3 is 11 residues long. The CDR3: CASRQGNGYTF. The sequenced part of the CDR3 DNA is TGTGCCAGCAGGCAGGGGAATGGC.

For this clone: The read stops 3 residues short of the end of the CDR3; the missing end is completed from the germline J gene. The V call is TRBV5-1, the J call TRBJ1-6; unclear D gene. Germline-derived CDR1 and CDR2 are SGHRS and YFSETQ. V was clipped by 4 bases and J by 5 bases, with 16 bases between them. The CDR3 has 16 amino acids. The DNA read from the CDR3 is TGCGCCAGCAGCCCCCGGGTACGAGGAGATAATTCACCC. Translating it yields CASSPRVRGDNSP. From start to end, the CDR3 is CASSPRVRGDNSPLHF.

CDR3 protein: CAWRQGISYEQYF. The sequenced CDR3 bases are TGTGCCTGGAGACAGGGGATCTCCTACGAG. J is TRBJ2-7 and V is TRBV30; TRBD1 matches 7 bases. The read terminates 3 residues ahead of where the CDR3 ends, so the germline J gene completes it. V lost 3 bases and J lost 0; bases outside the gene matches: 2. The CDR3 has 13 amino acids. Germline V gene data show CDR1 as GTSNPN and CDR2 as SVGIG (reference sequence).

To note about this clone: With the read ending 3 residues before the CDR3 end, the germline J gene is used to fill in that end. The rearrangement joins TRBV30 to TRBJ1-3; TRBD1 might be the D (6 bases). The CDR3 is made up of 16 amino acids. Trimming pared 3 bases from V and 2 bases from J, leaving 17 bases between. The germline V gene encodes CDR1 GTSNPN and CDR2 SVGIG (reference sequence). The sequenced part of the CDR3 DNA is TGTGCCTGGAGCCCATTGAAACAGGGTACTGGAAACACC. Protein sequence: CAWSPLKQGTGNT. The whole CDR3 protein reads CAWSPLKQGTGNTIYF.

Details on this clone: The CDR3 end is not reached by the read, which stops 3 residues before it; the germline J gene fills it in. The chain links TRBV7-2 to TRBJ1-3; TRBD1 matches 7 bases. Germline CDR1 and CDR2: SGHTA and FQGNSA. The trim removed 5 bases at V and 1 base at J, leaving 5 bases unmatched. CDR3 length equals 15 residues. CDR3 residues: CASSLWGQSGNTIYF. The sequenced part of the CDR3 DNA is TGTGCCAGCAGCCTATGGGGACAGTCTGGAAACACC.